The rows below give T cell receptor beta chains drawn from one sample of a study of control samples from healthy donors and cancer patients. The protocol was immunoSEQ multiplex PCR, while the TCRdb copy is restricted to in-frame clones and leaves out a portion. The sample includes some 170,000 clones, 96% of them seen just once. Sequenced: blood. These receptors were obtained from a woman aged 30 to 39 in good health. Each CDR3 is given with its conserved first and last residue. D genes are given only for firm matches. Rows give clone size only sometimes, using once, few, many, or a class for an expanded clone.

CDR3	DNA	size	D	J	V
CASSQDPSSNEQFF	TGTGCCAGCAGCCAAGATCCTAGCTCCAATGAGCAGTTCTTC	NA	NA	TRBJ2-1	TRBV3-1/TRBV3-2
CASSLGSNEQFF	TGTGCCAGCAGTTTAGGATCCAATGAGCAGTTCTTC	NA	NA	TRBJ2-1	TRBV6-2/TRBV6-3
CASSTHLGTSGVSFNTGELFF	TGTGCCAGTAGTACTCATTTGGGGACTAGCGGGGTATCGTTTAACACCGGGGAGCTGTTTTTT	NA	TRBD2	TRBJ2-2	TRBV19
CASSNLERSYEQYF	TGTGCCAGCAGCAACCTGGAGCGGAGCTACGAGCAGTACTTC	NA	NA	TRBJ2-7	TRBV13
CASSWDGDEQYF	TGTGCCAGCAGCTGGGATGGGGACGAGCAGTACTTC	once	NA	TRBJ2-7	TRBV5-6
CASSYEGASSYEQYF	TGTGCCAGCAGTTACGAGGGGGCGAGCTCCTACGAGCAGTACTTC	NA	TRBD1	TRBJ2-7	TRBV6-5
CASHVLAGGTDTQYF	TGTGCCAGCCATGTACTAGCGGGGGGCACAGATACGCAGTATTTT	NA	TRBD2	TRBJ2-3	TRBV2
CASSIALYRGKGETQYF	TGTGCCAGCAGTATCGCCTTATACAGGGGGAAGGGAGAGACCCAGTACTTC	NA	TRBD1	TRBJ2-5	TRBV27
CASRGQNYGYTF	TGTGCCAGCAGAGGGCAGAACTATGGCTACACCTTC	NA	NA	TRBJ1-2	TRBV2
CASSIIQGATYEQYF	TGTGCCAGTAGTATAATACAGGGGGCAACCTACGAGCAGTACTTC	NA	TRBD1	TRBJ2-7	TRBV19
CASRGVGETQYF	TGTGCCAGCAGGGGCGTGGGAGAGACCCAGTACTTC	NA	NA	TRBJ2-5	TRBV2
CASLDRTFSGNTIYF	TGTGCCTCCCTGGACAGGACCTTCTCTGGAAACACCATATATTTT	NA	TRBD1	TRBJ1-3	TRBV10-3
CASSLSRLAGVQETQYF	TGTGCCAGCAGTTTATCACGACTAGCGGGAGTGCAAGAGACCCAGTACTTC	few	TRBD2	TRBJ2-5	TRBV28
CALVGGLDEQYF	TGTGCCTTGGTGGGGGGTTTGGACGAGCAGTACTTC	NA	NA	TRBJ2-7	TRBV30
CASSAVAFSSGNTIYF	TGTGCCAGCAGCGCAGTTGCCTTTAGCTCTGGAAACACCATATATTTT	NA	NA	TRBJ1-3	TRBV7-6
CATSDSPDRGLGEQYF	TGTGCCACCAGTGACTCCCCGGACAGGGGGCTTGGCGAGCAGTACTTC	NA	TRBD1	TRBJ2-7	TRBV24-1
CATSETYTDTQYF	TGTGCCACCAGTGAAACGTACACAGATACGCAGTATTTT	once	NA	TRBJ2-3	TRBV24-1
CASSYSPGQGAEAFF	TGTGCCAGCAGCTACTCACCGGGACAGGGGGCTGAAGCTTTCTTT	NA	TRBD1	TRBJ1-1	TRBV5-6
CASSPHGSSPLHF	TGTGCCAGCAGTCCCCATGGGTCTTCACCCCTCCACTTT	once	NA	TRBJ1-6	TRBV28
CASSTMGGNQETQYF	TGTGCCAGTAGTACAATGGGAGGGAATCAAGAGACCCAGTACTTC	NA	TRBD2	TRBJ2-5	TRBV19
CASSLDDTQYF	TGCGCCAGCAGCTTGGACGATACGCAGTATTTT	NA	NA	TRBJ2-3	TRBV5-1
CASSNQEHSGANVLTF	TGTGCCAGCAGCAATCAGGAGCACTCTGGGGCCAACGTCCTGACTTTC	NA	NA	TRBJ2-6	TRBV2
CASGGDRGETQYF	TGTGCCAGCGGAGGGGACAGGGGAGAGACCCAGTACTTC	NA	TRBD1	TRBJ2-5	TRBV6-5
CSASSEWDEQYF	TGCAGTGCTAGTTCGGAATGGGACGAGCAGTACTTC	NA	NA	TRBJ2-7	TRBV20-1
CASSPWDGSSYEQYF	TGTGCCAGCAGCCCTTGGGACGGTAGCTCCTACGAGCAGTACTTC	NA	NA	TRBJ2-7	TRBV7-2
CASSSSLGLAGAPRAQYF	TGTGCCAGCAGCTCCTCCCTGGGACTAGCGGGGGCGCCCAGGGCCCAGTACTTC	NA	TRBD2	TRBJ2-5	TRBV7-9
CSAGVISGNTIYF	TGCAGTGCTGGTGTGATTTCTGGAAACACCATATATTTT	NA	NA	TRBJ1-3	TRBV20-1
CATTSGRGETQYF	TGTGCCACGACTAGCGGGAGGGGGGAGACCCAGTACTTC	NA	TRBD2	TRBJ2-5	TRBV10-3
CASSFIPGVDYGYTF	TGTGCCAGCAGTTTTATACCAGGGGTAGACTATGGCTACACCTTC	NA	NA	TRBJ1-2	TRBV28
CASSLAVSGQTNTEAFF	TGTGCCAGCAGCTTGGCCGTGTCAGGACAGACGAACACTGAAGCTTTCTTT	NA	NA	TRBJ1-1	TRBV5-6
CASNLGDRGPTEQFF	TGTGCCAGCAACTTGGGGGACAGGGGGCCTACTGAGCAGTTCTTC	NA	TRBD1	TRBJ2-1	TRBV28
CASSERGTLYGYTF	TGTGCCAGCAGTGAGAGGGGGACGTTGTATGGCTACACCTTC	NA	NA	TRBJ1-2	TRBV6-1
CASSLAGQGIYEQYF	TGCGCCAGCAGCTTGGCCGGTCAGGGGATATACGAGCAGTACTTC	NA	NA	TRBJ2-7	TRBV5-1
CASSEVDRVYEQYF	TGTGCCAGCAGCGAGGTAGACAGAGTTTACGAGCAGTACTTC	NA	NA	TRBJ2-7	TRBV7-8
CASSQAGTASDTQYF	TGCGCCAGCAGCCAGGCCGGGACAGCTTCAGATACGCAGTATTTT	NA	TRBD1	TRBJ2-3	TRBV4-1
CASSLLGSSGNTIYF	TGTGCCAGCAGCCTTCTGGGAAGCTCTGGAAACACCATATATTTT	NA	NA	TRBJ1-3	TRBV28
CASRPPQGRQPQHF	TGTGCCAGCAGGCCTCCACAGGGTCGGCAGCCCCAGCATTTT	NA	NA	TRBJ1-5	TRBV28
CATSRGGRGNQPQHF	TGTGCCACCAGCAGGGGTGGACGGGGAAATCAGCCCCAGCATTTT	few	NA	TRBJ1-5	TRBV15